Listed below are T cell receptor beta chains from one sample, sequenced in a study of shared clonotypes between healthy human individuals. Profiled with immunoSEQ multiplex PCR; TCRdb holds only in-frame clones, not every one. The sample has about 1.5 million clones; 95% to 97% are singletons. Input material: naive CD4+ T cells sorted from blood. The receptors were sampled from a man aged 25-45 years in good health. CDR3s include the opening cysteine and the closing phenylalanine or tryptophan. Each record gives: CDR3 DNA, CDR3 protein, J gene, clone size, V gene, D gene. The D gene is left open where the match is weak. The size field is filled for only some rows; it gives once, few, many or a size class.

CDR3nt: TGTGCCAGCACCCCCTCCCCCGGGCACGAGCAGTACTTC
CDR3aa: CASTPSPGHEQYF
j_gene: TRBJ2-7
abundance: -
v_gene: TRBV5-4
d_gene: -

CDR3nt: TGCGCCAGCAGCCAAATTACGCGCAATCAGCCCCAGCATTTT
CDR3aa: CASSQITRNQPQHF
j_gene: TRBJ1-5
abundance: -
v_gene: TRBV4-1
d_gene: -

CDR3nt: TGTGCCAGCAGCTTGGGCAGGGGTTTTTACAATGAGCAGTTCTTC
CDR3aa: CASSLGRGFYNEQFF
j_gene: TRBJ2-1
abundance: -
v_gene: TRBV11-2
d_gene: -

CDR3nt: TGTGCCAGCAGCTTAGCGCCTAGCGGCCAAGAGACCCAGTACTTC
CDR3aa: CASSLAPSGQETQYF
j_gene: TRBJ2-5
abundance: -
v_gene: TRBV7-7
d_gene: TRBD2

CDR3nt: TGTGCCAGCAGTGTTGAAGTGAACACTGAAGCTTTCTTT
CDR3aa: CASSVEVNTEAFF
j_gene: TRBJ1-1
abundance: -
v_gene: TRBV2
d_gene: -

CDR3nt: TGTGCCGTCCCGAAAGGACTAGCGGGGGACGAGCAGTACTTC
CDR3aa: CAVPKGLAGDEQYF
j_gene: TRBJ2-7
abundance: once
v_gene: TRBV28
d_gene: TRBD2

CDR3nt: TGTGCCAGCAGTTACAACAGAAAGGACACTGAAGCTTTCTTT
CDR3aa: CASSYNRKDTEAFF
j_gene: TRBJ1-1
abundance: -
v_gene: TRBV6-6
d_gene: -

CDR3nt: TGTGCCAGCAGGGCCGGGACAAAAGGAGGCACTGAAGCTTTCTTT
CDR3aa: CASRAGTKGGTEAFF
j_gene: TRBJ1-1
abundance: -
v_gene: TRBV11-2
d_gene: -

CDR3nt: TGTGCCAGCAGCTTACGGGGGGCCACTGAAGCTTTCTTT
CDR3aa: CASSLRGATEAFF
j_gene: TRBJ1-1
abundance: few
v_gene: TRBV7-8
d_gene: -

CDR3nt: TGCGCCAGCAGCCAAGATTTTGTCGGTCTCCGCAATGAGCAGTTCTTC
CDR3aa: CASSQDFVGLRNEQFF
j_gene: TRBJ2-1
abundance: once
v_gene: TRBV4-3
d_gene: -

CDR3nt: TGTGCCAGCAGTTACTCGCCGACGACAGGGGCTTATGGCTACACCTTC
CDR3aa: CASSYSPTTGAYGYTF
j_gene: TRBJ1-2
abundance: -
v_gene: TRBV6-6
d_gene: TRBD1

CDR3nt: TGCGCCAGCAGGGTATTTGCGGGAGGCCTGAGCGAGCAGTACTTC
CDR3aa: CASRVFAGGLSEQYF
j_gene: TRBJ2-7
abundance: -
v_gene: TRBV10-2
d_gene: TRBD2

CDR3nt: TGTGCCAGCAGCTTAGCGTCTAGCGGGTTCAATGAGCAGTTCTTC
CDR3aa: CASSLASSGFNEQFF
j_gene: TRBJ2-1
abundance: once
v_gene: TRBV7-2
d_gene: TRBD2

CDR3nt: TGTGCCAGCAGCTTACAAGGACAGGCGACCTACGAGCAGTACTTC
CDR3aa: CASSLQGQATYEQYF
j_gene: TRBJ2-7
abundance: -
v_gene: TRBV7-2
d_gene: TRBD1

CDR3nt: TGTGCCAGCAGCTCCCCTTCGTTCGCGGAGCTGTTTTTT
CDR3aa: CASSSPSFAELFF
j_gene: TRBJ2-2
abundance: -
v_gene: TRBV11-2
d_gene: -

CDR3nt: TGTGCCAGCAGCTTAAGCGGTGAAAAACTGTTTTTT
CDR3aa: CASSLSGEKLFF
j_gene: TRBJ1-4
abundance: -
v_gene: TRBV5-8
d_gene: -

CDR3nt: TGTGCCACCAGCAGAGATCTAAGCCTAGCGGGAGTGGTCGGGGAGCTGTTTTTT
CDR3aa: CATSRDLSLAGVVGELFF
j_gene: TRBJ2-2
abundance: -
v_gene: TRBV15
d_gene: TRBD2

CDR3nt: TGTGCCAGCACGGACAAGCAGAGTGGCTACACCTTC
CDR3aa: CASTDKQSGYTF
j_gene: TRBJ1-2
abundance: -
v_gene: TRBV4-2
d_gene: -

CDR3nt: TGTGCCAGCAGCTCCAGGACAGGGTTAAGTGAGCAGTTCTTC
CDR3aa: CASSSRTGLSEQFF
j_gene: TRBJ2-1
abundance: -
v_gene: TRBV7-2
d_gene: TRBD1

CDR3nt: TGCGCCAGCAGCTTGGGTGCCAGGGCCTACTACGAGCAGTACTTC
CDR3aa: CASSLGARAYYEQYF
j_gene: TRBJ2-7
abundance: once
v_gene: TRBV5-1
d_gene: -

CDR3nt: TGTGCCATCAGTGAGTCCAATGTCCTAGCGGGGCTCAATGAGCAGTTCTTC
CDR3aa: CAISESNVLAGLNEQFF
j_gene: TRBJ2-1
abundance: -
v_gene: TRBV10-3
d_gene: TRBD2

CDR3nt: TGTGCCAGCAGCGTAGACTACACCTATGGCTACACCTTC
CDR3aa: CASSVDYTYGYTF
j_gene: TRBJ1-2
abundance: -
v_gene: TRBV9
d_gene: -

CDR3nt: TGTGCCAGCAGCTTGAGCAACACCGGGGAGCTGTTTTTT
CDR3aa: CASSLSNTGELFF
j_gene: TRBJ2-2
abundance: -
v_gene: TRBV9
d_gene: -

CDR3nt: TGTGCCAGCAGTCGCATCGGTGAAGCTTTCTTT
CDR3aa: CASSRIGEAFF
j_gene: TRBJ1-1
abundance: -
v_gene: TRBV28
d_gene: -

CDR3nt: TGTGCCAGCAGCCGGGGACTAGCGGGAACGGGTATAGATGAGCAGTTCTTC
CDR3aa: CASSRGLAGTGIDEQFF
j_gene: TRBJ2-1
abundance: once
v_gene: TRBV7-2
d_gene: TRBD2

CDR3nt: TGTGCCAGCAGATTGGTAGGGGGAGGGGAGACCCAGTACTTC
CDR3aa: CASRLVGGGETQYF
j_gene: TRBJ2-5
abundance: -
v_gene: TRBV5-8
d_gene: -

CDR3nt: TGTGCCAGCAGCTTGGCCTCTAGCGGATACACAGATACGCAGTATTTT
CDR3aa: CASSLASSGYTDTQYF
j_gene: TRBJ2-3
abundance: -
v_gene: TRBV5-6
d_gene: TRBD2

CDR3nt: TGTGCCAGCACCCCTTACAGGGATAGCAATCAGCCCCAGCATTTT
CDR3aa: CASTPYRDSNQPQHF
j_gene: TRBJ1-5
abundance: -
v_gene: TRBV6-5
d_gene: -

CDR3nt: TGTGCCAGCAGCTTAGCGGGCGAGCAGTACTTC
CDR3aa: CASSLAGEQYF
j_gene: TRBJ2-7
abundance: -
v_gene: TRBV7-2
d_gene: -

CDR3nt: TGCGCCAGCAGCTTTAGCGGAGCCCCGGGCGGGGAGCTGTTTTTT
CDR3aa: CASSFSGAPGGELFF
j_gene: TRBJ2-2
abundance: few
v_gene: TRBV5-1
d_gene: -

CDR3nt: TGTGCCAGCAGCCCCCTCCGCCCCTCCTACAATGAGCAGTTCTTC
CDR3aa: CASSPLRPSYNEQFF
j_gene: TRBJ2-1
abundance: -
v_gene: TRBV6-5
d_gene: -

CDR3nt: TGTGCCAGCAGCCTGGATTCCACCTACAATGAGCAGTTCTTC
CDR3aa: CASSLDSTYNEQFF
j_gene: TRBJ2-1
abundance: -
v_gene: TRBV11-2
d_gene: -

CDR3nt: TGCGCCAGCAGTGAGTCGGCCAGGAGCACAGATACGCAGTATTTT
CDR3aa: CASSESARSTDTQYF
j_gene: TRBJ2-3
abundance: -
v_gene: TRBV10-1
d_gene: -

CDR3nt: TGTGCCAGCAGCCCCCAAGGAGAGGCGAACACCGGGGAGCTGTTTTTT
CDR3aa: CASSPQGEANTGELFF
j_gene: TRBJ2-2
abundance: once
v_gene: TRBV12-1
d_gene: -

CDR3nt: TGCGCCAGCAGCTGGACACTTAGCACAGATACGCAGTATTTT
CDR3aa: CASSWTLSTDTQYF
j_gene: TRBJ2-3
abundance: once
v_gene: TRBV5-1
d_gene: -

CDR3nt: TGCGCCAGCAGCTTCCTGCTGGACACGAACACCGGGGAGCTGTTTTTT
CDR3aa: CASSFLLDTNTGELFF
j_gene: TRBJ2-2
abundance: -
v_gene: TRBV5-1
d_gene: -

CDR3nt: TGCGCCAGCAGCCAAGGGATAGCGGGCCTAGACTACAATGAGCAGTTCTTC
CDR3aa: CASSQGIAGLDYNEQFF
j_gene: TRBJ2-1
abundance: -
v_gene: TRBV4-1
d_gene: TRBD2

CDR3nt: TGTGCCAGCAGAAAGGCTAGCGGGGTGACAGATACGCAGTATTTT
CDR3aa: CASRKASGVTDTQYF
j_gene: TRBJ2-3
abundance: once
v_gene: TRBV6-6
d_gene: TRBD2

CDR3nt: TGTGCCAGCAGCTTCCCCCCTAACTACGAGCAGTACTTC
CDR3aa: CASSFPPNYEQYF
j_gene: TRBJ2-7
abundance: -
v_gene: TRBV5-5
d_gene: -

CDR3nt: TGTGCCAGCAGCTACTCGGTAGCGGGAGGTAATGAGCAGTTCTTC
CDR3aa: CASSYSVAGGNEQFF
j_gene: TRBJ2-1
abundance: -
v_gene: TRBV5-4
d_gene: TRBD2

CDR3nt: TGCGCCAGCAGCTTGGGCCCTGGGGCCAACGTCCTGACTTTC
CDR3aa: CASSLGPGANVLTF
j_gene: TRBJ2-6
abundance: -
v_gene: TRBV5-1
d_gene: -

CDR3nt: TGCGCCAGCAGCTCAATGGGTAGCCCAGATACGCAGTATTTT
CDR3aa: CASSSMGSPDTQYF
j_gene: TRBJ2-3
abundance: -
v_gene: TRBV5-1
d_gene: -